Shown below are 14 T cell receptor beta chains from a single sample sequenced in a study of control samples from healthy donors and cancer patients. Method: immunoSEQ multiplex PCR; TCRdb's copy keeps in-frame clones and lacks some. The sample shows about 170,000 clones, just over 90% of them seen only once. The sample taken for sequencing was blood. These receptors all come from a woman aged 55-70 years in good health.

The chain joins TRBV7-8 to TRBJ1-5; perhaps TRBD1 as D (5 bases). The CDR3 is made up of 17 amino acids. With 4 bases removed from V and 0 bases from J, the gap between germline ends came to 16 bases. Germline V gives CDR1 SGHVS, CDR2 FQNEAQ. CDR3: CASSSLEGRYSNQPQHF. The DNA for the CDR3 is TGTGCCAGCAGCTCGTTGGAGGGGAGATATAGCAATCAGCCCCAGCATTTT.

The chain is built from TRBV7-9 and TRBJ2-3; D is unclear. The V end was cut by 5 bases, the J end by 2 bases, with 11 bases between. The CDR3 consists of 14 residues. Looked up from germline, CDR1 is SEHNR and CDR2 is FQNEAQ (reference sequence). The CDR3 DNA is TGTGCCAGCAGCCCCCTCGTCTACACAGATACGCAGTATTTT. It is translated as CASSPLVYTDTQYF.

The CDR3 DNA reads as TGTGCCAGTAGTAACCCAGGGCCTTGGCTATATGGCTACACCTTC. It encodes CASSNPGPWLYGYTF. The V gene is TRBV19, the J gene TRBJ1-2; perhaps TRBD1 as D (5 bases). Germline assignment: CDR1 LNHDA and CDR2 SQIVND (reference sequence). The V gene lost 4 bases and the J gene lost 5 bases, with 17 bases spanning the gap. The CDR3 sequence is 15 residues long.

The chain links TRBV24-1 to TRBJ1-5; perhaps TRBD1 as D (6 bases). Germline V CDR1 and CDR2: KGHDR, SFDVKD. This CDR3 is built from 14 residues. The V end lost 10 bases, the J end lost 7 bases, and 19 bases lay between the germline ends. CDR3 coding DNA: TGTGCCACTCAGCGACCTACAGGGACACAGCCCCAGCATTTT. Its protein is CATQRPTGTQPQHF.

The chain couples TRBV7-8 to TRBJ1-1; 8 nucleotides align to TRBD1. The CDR3 length is 15 residues. Germline lookup yields CDR1 SGHVS and CDR2 FQNEAQ. The trim removed 5 bases at V and 1 base at J, leaving 6 bases unmatched. As DNA, the CDR3 is TGTGCCAGCAGCCGTCCCGGGACAGGGAACACTGAAGCTTTCTTT. This gives the protein CASSRPGTGNTEAFF.

This rearrangement joins TRBV7-2 to TRBJ2-2, with TRBD1 identical over 8 bases. Germline CDR1 and CDR2: SGHTA and FQGNSA. CDR3 size: 16 residues. V lost 1 base to trimming and J lost 4 bases; unmatched junction nucleotides: 5. CDR3 DNA sequence: TGTGCCAGCAGCTTAGTTACAGGGGGGAGCACCGGGGAGCTGTTTTTT. Amino acid sequence: CASSLVTGGSTGELFF.

This clone was counted between two and nine times. The genes are TRBV7-9 and TRBJ2-3; 8 positions match TRBD2. CDR3 length equals 15 residues. With 5 bases clipped from V and 4 bases from J, the junction kept 8 bases outside the gene matches. The germline CDR1 and CDR2 sequences are SEHNR and FQNEAQ (reference sequence). The CDR3 nucleotides are TGTGCCAGCAGCCAACTTTCGGGAGGGTCAGATACGCAGTATTTT. Translating it yields CASSQLSGGSDTQYF. The full variable domain, in which reference TRBV7-9 and TRBJ2-3 provide the parts outside the CDR3, is DTGVSQNPRHKITKRGQNVTFRCDPISEHNRLYWYRQTLGQGPEFLTYFQNEAQLEKSRLLSDRFSAERPKGSFSTLEIQRTEQGDSAMYLCASSQLSGGSDTQYFGPGTRLTVL.

As to this clone: The junction shows a germline mismatch at one end, possibly a read error. The chain recombines TRBV2 with TRBJ1-4; 9 nucleotides line up with TRBD1. Germline assignment: CDR1 SNHLY and CDR2 FYNNEI. This CDR3 comprises 19 residues. The CDR3 sequence is CANSEYRITGGSLREKLFF. For the CDR3, the DNA is TGTGCCAACAGTGAATACCGGATCACAGGGGGCTCTCTTAGGGAAAAACTGTTTTTT.

The chain employs TRBV30 and TRBJ2-3, with D tentatively TRBD1 or TRBD2 (6 bases each). The CDR3 totals 17 residues. The germline gives CDR1 GTSNPN, CDR2 SVGIG (reference sequence). Trimming stripped 2 bases from V and 4 bases from J, with 22 bases between. For the CDR3, the DNA is TGTGCCTGGAGTCCGGGACTCCGGGGGCCCTGGGCAGATACGCAGTATTTT. This gives the protein CAWSPGLRGPWADTQYF. Supplemented by reference TRBV30 and TRBJ2-3, the full variable domain reads SQTIHQWPATLVQPVGSPLSLECTVEGTSNPNLYWYRQAAGRGLQLLFYSVGIGQISSEVPQNLSASRPQDRQFILSSKKLLLSDSGFYLCAWSPGLRGPWADTQYFGPGTRLTVL.

V gene TRBV11-2 combines with J gene TRBJ1-2, with D possibly TRBD1 on 6 matching bases. In germline, CDR1 is SGHAT, CDR2 FQNNGV. The CDR3 spans 16 residues. V was clipped by 5 bases and J by 2 bases, with 18 bases between them. The CDR3 sequence: CASSPRGQTSNYGYTF. The CDR3, as DNA: TGTGCCAGCAGCCCCAGGGGCCAGACCTCCAACTATGGCTACACCTTC. Combining the CDR3 with reference TRBV11-2 and TRBJ1-2 gives the whole variable domain EAGVAQSPRYKIIEKRQSVAFWCNPISGHATLYWYQQILGQGPKLLIQFQNNGVVDDSQLPKDRFSAERLKGVDSTLKIQPAKLEDSAVYLCASSPRGQTSNYGYTFGSGTRLTVV.

The genes are TRBV7-9 and TRBJ2-5; 8 positions match TRBD2. Unmatched junction bases numbered 9, after V lost 2 bases and J lost 4 bases. The CDR3 is 16 residues long. Looked up from germline, CDR1 is SEHNR and CDR2 is FQNEAQ (reference sequence). In nucleotides, the CDR3 is TGTGCCAGCAGCTTAAGGGCGGGGGGACCACGAGAGACCCAGTACTTC. Translating it yields CASSLRAGGPRETQYF.

This clone was detected only a few times. The chain carries TRBV29-1 and TRBJ1-1; possibly TRBD1 for D (5 bases). Per germline, CDR1 SQVTM and CDR2 ANQGSEA. The CDR3 extends over 12 amino acids. Between the trimmed V and J ends, which lost 4 bases and 1 base, there was a span of 7 bases. The CDR3 bases are TGCAGCGTTGGACAGCAGAACACTGAAGCTTTCTTT. It translates to CSVGQQNTEAFF.

J is TRBJ2-3 and V is TRBV18; D may be TRBD2 (5 bases). V lost 3 bases to trimming and J lost 0 bases, with 13 bases between them. The CDR3 has 16 amino acids. Germline V gives CDR1 KGHSH, CDR2 LQKENI. CDR3 nucleotides: TGTGCCAGCTCACCTGTGTCGGGGTACAGCACAGATACGCAGTATTTT. Amino acid sequence: CASSPVSGYSTDTQYF.

The chain uses TRBV6-5 and TRBJ2-1, with 9 positions matching TRBD2. The CDR3 consists of 15 residues. The germline gives CDR1 MNHEY, CDR2 SVGAGI. V shed 4 bases and J 2 bases; nucleotides not matched to a gene: 3. The CDR3 loop reads CASSLTSGPYNEQFF. The CDR3 coding sequence is TGTGCCAGCAGTTTGACTAGCGGTCCCTACAATGAGCAGTTCTTC.